The TCR beta chain described here comes from a study of T cell responses to AZD1222 COVID-19 vaccine. Study-level points and caveats: After two AZD1222 doses, spike-specific TCR breadth and depth rose versus day 0. White British people made up most donors, females outnumbered males, and clonal diversity was possibly underestimated.

Repertoires were generated with immunoSEQ multiplex PCR, while TCRdb's copy carries only in-frame clones and drops some. The repertoire holds 140,000 to 150,000 clones, around 88% seen once, with more than 13% in the top ten. This CDR3 region has 15 residues. Looked up from germline, CDR1 is SGDLS and CDR2 is YYNGEE. V lost 0 bases to trimming and J lost 1 base, with 7 bases between them. This clone was recorded a few times. Its antigen is unidentified. The J gene is TRBJ2-2, the V gene TRBV9, with D unresolved. This specimen was peripheral blood, taken on day 0 of AZD1222 vaccination. This clonotype originated in an adult in good health. The CDR3: CASSVEGRNTGELFF. The CDR3, as DNA: TGTGCCAGCAGCGTAGAAGGACGGAACACCGGGGAGCTGTTTTTT.